The 16 T cell receptor beta chains given below trace back to one sample, sequenced in a study of CD8 T cells in ankylosing spondylitis. TCRdb used MiXCR to reprocess the 5' RACE reads, holding one entry per CDR3 protein. The sample holds around 150,000 distinct CDR3 sequences; around 6.6% are singletons and the top ten take 9.5% to 15%. The sequenced sample consisted of blood, either unsorted or a sorted T cell fraction (not recorded which). Every receptor here comes from a female donor with ankylosing spondylitis or in good health (not recorded which).

This clonotype has a count of ten or more. This rearrangement joins TRBV12-3 or TRBV12-4 to TRBJ1-5; 9 bases align to TRBD1. Trimming took 6 bases from V and 3 from J; bases not matched to a gene: 6. The CDR3 has 15 residues. In DNA, the CDR3 is TGTGCCAGCAGGTGGGGGACAGGGACCAATCAGCCCCAGCATTTT. Its protein is CASRWGTGTNQPQHF.

This clonotype has a count of ten or more. This rearrangement joins TRBV7-2 to TRBJ2-6; the D call may be TRBD1 or TRBD2 (5 bases each). Germline values: CDR1 SGHTA, CDR2 FQGNSA. The CDR3 runs 16 residues. V lost 1 base and J lost 2, with 9 bases in between. For the CDR3, the DNA is TGTGCCAGCAGCTTAGTTGGGACGACTGGGGCCAACGTCCTGACTTTC. This gives the protein CASSLVGTTGANVLTF.

This clonotype was counted ten times or more. The J gene is TRBJ2-7, the V gene TRBV6-2 or TRBV6-3; D uncertain. Between the trimmed V and J ends, which lost 5 bases and 7 bases, there was a span of 18 bases. Germline CDR1 and CDR2: MNHEY and SVGEGT. The CDR3 spans 14 residues. CDR3 sequence: CASSLLGFVEEQYF. The DNA for the CDR3 is TGTGCCAGCAGTCTCCTGGGGTTTGTGGAAGAGCAGTACTTC.

This clonotype was seen repeatedly, ten times or more. The chain carries TRBV20-1 and TRBJ1-4; possible D gene TRBD1, 5 bases. Trimming removed 0 bases at V and 4 bases at J, with 12 bases between. From germline, CDR1 is DFQATT and CDR2 SNEGSKA (reference sequence). The CDR3 length is 15 residues. DNA for the CDR3: TGCAGTGCTAGAGACTCCGGGACCGTTAATGAAAAACTGTTTTTT. Protein: CSARDSGTVNEKLFF.

This clonotype was recorded many times. The V gene is TRBV12-3 or TRBV12-4, the J gene TRBJ2-5; 9 positions agree with TRBD2. Trimming removed 3 bases from V and 2 bases from J; junction bases left unmatched: 7. The CDR3 runs 16 residues. In DNA, the CDR3 is TGTGCCAGCAGTTTCAATCCTAGCGGGAATCAAGAGACCCAGTACTTC. This encodes CASSFNPSGNQETQYF.

This clonotype was seen ten or more times. V and J are TRBV5-6 and TRBJ1-5; 9 bases match TRBD1. Germline V gene lookup returns CDR1 SGHDT and CDR2 YYEEEE. V shed 4 bases, J shed 2 bases, and the junction held 4 bases outside the gene matches. The CDR3 sequence is 15 residues long. The CDR3 here is CASSGDRDGNQPQHF. The CDR3, as DNA: TGTGCCAGCAGCGGGGACAGGGATGGCAATCAGCCCCAGCATTTT. Using reference TRBV5-6 and TRBJ1-5 for the parts outside the CDR3, the full variable domain is DAGVTQSPTHLIKTRGQQVTLRCSPKSGHDTVSWYQQALGQGPQFIFQYYEEEERQRGNFPDRFSGHQFPNYSSELNVNALLLGDSALYLCASSGDRDGNQPQHFGDGTRLSIL.

At least ten counts were recorded for this clonotype. This chain joins TRBV4-2 and TRBJ2-3; D not certain. The CDR3 has 14 amino acids. The V gene's germline CDR1 is LGHNA and CDR2 YNFKEQ. The V end lost 1 base, the J end lost 0 bases, and 5 bases lay between the germline ends. CDR3 residues: CASSQGRSTDTQYF. CDR3 nucleotide sequence: TGTGCCAGCAGCCAAGGCAGAAGCACAGATACGCAGTATTTT.

This clonotype appeared many times. V and J are TRBV4-2 and TRBJ2-1; D ambiguous. The CDR3 sequence is 17 residues long. Looked up from germline, CDR1 is LGHNA and CDR2 is YNFKEQ. Trimming left V 0 bases short and J 6 bases short, with 18 bases between. CDR3: CASSQDRDRVPGNEQFF. The CDR3 DNA sequence: TGTGCCAGCAGCCAAGATAGGGATAGGGTTCCCGGCAATGAGCAGTTCTTC.

The table lists this clonotype with many counts. V gene TRBV12-3 or TRBV12-4 combines with J gene TRBJ2-3; D gene ambiguous. Trimming stripped 5 bases from V and 3 bases from J, with 15 bases between. The CDR3 runs 15 residues. The chain's CDR3 is CASSPTRGWTDTQYF. The DNA of the CDR3 is TGTGCCAGCAGTCCCACGCGTGGCTGGACAGATACGCAGTATTTT.

This clonotype was detected ten times or more. The rearrangement joins TRBV12-3 or TRBV12-4 to TRBJ2-1, with TRBD1 matching 7 bases. This CDR3 region has 15 residues. The V and J ends lost 6 bases and 0 bases, in that order; junction bases with no gene match: 5. CDR3 nucleotides: TGTGCCAGCAGGCCGACAGGGAGCTCCTACAATGAGCAGTTCTTC. Its protein is CASRPTGSSYNEQFF.

This clonotype was recorded at least ten times. This chain joins TRBV20-1 and TRBJ1-6, with TRBD1 matching over 8 bases. Germline V lookup: CDR1 DFQATT, CDR2 SNEGSKA (reference sequence). The V segment lost 5 bases and the J segment 0 bases; nucleotides outside the gene matches: 6. CDR3 length: 16 amino acids. CDR3 DNA sequence: TGCAGTGCTTATACAGGGGGTAGCTCCTATAATTCACCCCTCCACTTT. Its translation: CSAYTGGSSYNSPLHF.

This chain links TRBV5-4 with TRBJ1-1, with TRBD1 identical over 8 bases. This CDR3 has 13 amino acids. The V gene end was trimmed by 6 bases and the J gene end by 5 bases; junction bases not matched to a gene: 6. Looked up from germline, CDR1 is SGHNT and CDR2 is YYREEE (reference sequence). CDR3 loop: CASTPGQGTEAFF. Written as DNA, the CDR3 is TGTGCCAGCACCCCCGGACAGGGAACTGAAGCTTTCTTT.

V and J are TRBV1 and TRBJ2-3; TRBD1, as called in the table, went unchecked against the DNA. TRBV1 is labeled a pseudogene. The length of the CDR3 is 14 residues. Here the CDR3 DNA reads TGTACCAGCAGCGCAGACAGGGCGGCAGATACGCAGTATTTT. This sequence encodes CTSSADRAADTQYF.

This clonotype was detected only a few times. The rearrangement joins TRBV13 to TRBJ1-6, with D tentatively TRBD1 (6 bases). The V end was cut by 4 bases, the J end by 4 bases, with 14 bases between. Germline CDR1 and CDR2: PRHDT and FYEKMQ (reference sequence). The CDR3 has 16 residues. This CDR3 is CASSSGGRGYNSPLHF. The CDR3 DNA reads TGTGCCAGCAGCTCGGGGGGGCGGGGGTATAATTCACCCCTCCACTTT.

This clonotype was found many times. This chain connects TRBV14 to TRBJ1-6; D gene unclear. Germline lookup yields CDR1 SGHDN and CDR2 FVKESK. CDR3 length equals 13 residues. Trimming left V 4 bases short and J 9 bases short, with 10 bases between. CDR3 region: CASSRDFGSPLHF. Written as DNA, the CDR3 is TGTGCCAGCAGCCGCGATTTCGGTTCACCCCTCCACTTT.

The chain carries TRBV7-2 and TRBJ2-1; D is uncertain. Looked up from germline, CDR1 is SGHTA and CDR2 is FQGNSA. The CDR3 spans 14 residues. V lost 4 bases and J 9 bases, leaving 16 bases between the germline ends. The CDR3 sequence: CASSSLGPPVEQFF. The CDR3 DNA sequence: TGTGCCAGCAGCTCCCTCGGGCCACCGGTTGAGCAGTTCTTC.